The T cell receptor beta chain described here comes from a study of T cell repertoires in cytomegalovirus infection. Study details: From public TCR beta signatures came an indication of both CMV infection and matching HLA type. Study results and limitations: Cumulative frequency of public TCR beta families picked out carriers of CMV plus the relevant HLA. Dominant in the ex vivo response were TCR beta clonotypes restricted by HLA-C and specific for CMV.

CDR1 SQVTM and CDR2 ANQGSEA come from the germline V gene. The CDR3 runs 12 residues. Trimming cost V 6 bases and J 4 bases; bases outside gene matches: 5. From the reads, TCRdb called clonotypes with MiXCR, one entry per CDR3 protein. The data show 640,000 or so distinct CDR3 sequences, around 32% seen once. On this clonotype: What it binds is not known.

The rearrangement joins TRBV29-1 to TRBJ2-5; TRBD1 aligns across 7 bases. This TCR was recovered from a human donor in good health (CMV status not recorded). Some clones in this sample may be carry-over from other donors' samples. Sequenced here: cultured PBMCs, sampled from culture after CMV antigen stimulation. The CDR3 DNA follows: TGCAGCGTCACAACAGGGGCAGAGACCCAGTACTTC. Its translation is CSVTTGAETQYF.